This T cell receptor beta chain was sequenced in a study of OX40 agonist ivuxolimab in advanced cancers. Concerning this clone itself: The antigen remains unidentified.

TCRdb's table, derived via immunoSEQ multiplex PCR, lists solely in-frame clones and lacks some. The sample includes more than 85,000 clones, more than 85% of them seen just once. Findings of the study overall: The antigens recognized by the expanded peripheral T cells, that is their antigen specificity, were not determined.

Germline V gene sequence: CDR1 MNHEY, CDR2 SVGAGI. The germline V and J ends were trimmed by 6 bases and 2 bases, with 12 bases remaining between them. The CDR3 spans 14 residues. The TCR was taken from an adult with an advanced solid tumor such as melanoma, head and neck, liver or kidney cancer. Material: CD4+ or CD8+ T cells sorted from blood, obtained in a trial of the OX40 agonist ivuxolimab. The J gene is TRBJ2-3, the V gene TRBV6-5; D is unclear. The DNA for the CDR3 is TGTGCCAGCAGAGCGCCTGGGTACACAGATACGCAGTATTTT. Protein: CASRAPGYTDTQYF.